This T cell receptor beta chain was recovered during a study of cytomegalovirus exposure and HLA in healthy donors. As concerns this clone: The target antigen is unknown.

Researchers ran the PCR with 60 Vbeta and 13 Jbeta primers. The method was immunoSEQ multiplex PCR; TCRdb's version includes in-frame clones alone and lacks a portion of them. The sample contains 200,000 to 250,000 clones, around 76% of which appear only once. This CDR3 is built from 12 residues. V was clipped by 6 bases and J by 2 bases, with 4 bases between them. Germline assignment: CDR1 MNHEY and CDR2 SMNVEV (reference sequence). General study results and limits: Through in vitro validation, three CMV-associated chains were shown to be specific for CMV antigens.

This clonotype was sampled from a man younger than 35 in good health and CMV-seronegative. Specimen: PBMCs. The chain uses TRBV27 and TRBJ2-2, with D unresolved. The CDR3 nucleotides are TGTGCCAGCAGCCTAAACACCGGGGAGCTGTTTTTT. Protein product: CASSLNTGELFF.